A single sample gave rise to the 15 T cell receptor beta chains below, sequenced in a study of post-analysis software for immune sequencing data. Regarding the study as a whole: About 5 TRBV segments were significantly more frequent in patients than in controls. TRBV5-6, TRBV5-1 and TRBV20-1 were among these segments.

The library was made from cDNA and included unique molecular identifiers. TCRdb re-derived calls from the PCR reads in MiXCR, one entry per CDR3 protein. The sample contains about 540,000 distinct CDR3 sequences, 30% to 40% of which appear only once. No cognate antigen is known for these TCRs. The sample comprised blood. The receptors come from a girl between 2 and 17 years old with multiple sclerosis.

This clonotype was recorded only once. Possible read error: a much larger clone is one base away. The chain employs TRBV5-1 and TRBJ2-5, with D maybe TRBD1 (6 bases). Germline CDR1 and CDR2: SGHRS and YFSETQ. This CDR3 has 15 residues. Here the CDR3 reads CAGSLQGYRGETQYF. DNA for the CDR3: TGCGCCGGCAGCCTACAGGGCTACCGGGGTGAGACCCAGTACTTC.

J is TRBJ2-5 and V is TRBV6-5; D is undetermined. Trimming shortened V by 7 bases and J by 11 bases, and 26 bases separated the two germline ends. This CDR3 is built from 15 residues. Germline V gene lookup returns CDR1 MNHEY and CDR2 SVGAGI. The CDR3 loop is CASMPRRASPNEQYF. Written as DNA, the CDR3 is TGTGCCAGCATGCCCCGGAGAGCTTCCCCCAATGAGCAGTACTTC.

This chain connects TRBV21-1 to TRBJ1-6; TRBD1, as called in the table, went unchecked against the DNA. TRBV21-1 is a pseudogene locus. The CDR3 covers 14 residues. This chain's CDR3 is CASSRGQGRSPLHF. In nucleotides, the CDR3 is TGTGCCAGCTCACGCGGACAGGGCCGGTCACCCCTCCACTTT.

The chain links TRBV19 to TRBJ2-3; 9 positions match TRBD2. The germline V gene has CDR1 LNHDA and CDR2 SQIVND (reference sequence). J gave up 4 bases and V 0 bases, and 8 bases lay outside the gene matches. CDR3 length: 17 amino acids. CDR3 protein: CASSIEASGTMADTQYF. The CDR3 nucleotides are TGTGCCAGTAGTATAGAGGCTAGCGGGACGATGGCAGATACGCAGTATTTT.

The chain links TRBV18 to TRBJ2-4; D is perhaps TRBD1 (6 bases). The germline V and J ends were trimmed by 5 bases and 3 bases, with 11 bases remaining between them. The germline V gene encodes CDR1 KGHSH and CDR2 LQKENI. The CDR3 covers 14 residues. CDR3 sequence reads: CASSTDSNKNIQYF. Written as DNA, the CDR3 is TGTGCCAGCTCAACGGACAGTAACAAAAACATTCAGTACTTC. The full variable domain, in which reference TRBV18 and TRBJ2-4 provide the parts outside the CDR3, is NAGVMQNPRHLVRRRGQEARLRCSPMKGHSHVYWYRQLPEEGLKFMVYLQKENIIDESGMPKERFSAEFPKEGPSILRIQQVVRGDSAAYFCASSTDSNKNIQYFGAGTRLSVL.

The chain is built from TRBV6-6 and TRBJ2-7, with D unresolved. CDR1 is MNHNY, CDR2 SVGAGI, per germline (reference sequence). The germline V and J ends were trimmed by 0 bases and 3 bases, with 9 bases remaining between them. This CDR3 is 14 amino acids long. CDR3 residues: CASSYSGSFYEQYF. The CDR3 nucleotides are TGTGCCAGCAGTTACTCCGGCAGTTTCTACGAGCAGTACTTC.

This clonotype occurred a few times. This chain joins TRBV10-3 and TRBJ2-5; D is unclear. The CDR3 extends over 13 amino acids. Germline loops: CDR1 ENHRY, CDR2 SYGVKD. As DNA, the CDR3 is TGTGCTATCCTAGGGTCCGGGCAAGAGACCCAGTACTTC. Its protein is CAILGSGQETQYF.

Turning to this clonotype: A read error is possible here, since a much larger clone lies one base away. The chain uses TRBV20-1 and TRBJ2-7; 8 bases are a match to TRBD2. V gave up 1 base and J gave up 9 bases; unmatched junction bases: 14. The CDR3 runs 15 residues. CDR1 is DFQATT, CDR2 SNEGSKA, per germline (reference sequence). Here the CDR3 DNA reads TGCAGTGCTAGAGGGGTAGCGGGGTCTCCCGGGGTGCAGTACTTC. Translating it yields CSARGVAGSPGVQYF.

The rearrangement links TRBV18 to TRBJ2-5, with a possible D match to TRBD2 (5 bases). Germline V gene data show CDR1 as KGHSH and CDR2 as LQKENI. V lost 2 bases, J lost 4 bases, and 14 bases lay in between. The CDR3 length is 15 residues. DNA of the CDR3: TGTGCCAGCTCACCATCAGGAGGCCCCGGAGAGACCCAGTACTTC. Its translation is CASSPSGGPGETQYF.

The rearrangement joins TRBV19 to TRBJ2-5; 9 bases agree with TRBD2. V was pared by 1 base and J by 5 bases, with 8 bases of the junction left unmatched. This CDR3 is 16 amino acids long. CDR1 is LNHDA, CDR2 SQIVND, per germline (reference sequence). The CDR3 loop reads CASSIVALAGWETQYF. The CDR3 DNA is TGTGCCAGTAGTATAGTGGCGCTAGCGGGGTGGGAGACCCAGTACTTC.

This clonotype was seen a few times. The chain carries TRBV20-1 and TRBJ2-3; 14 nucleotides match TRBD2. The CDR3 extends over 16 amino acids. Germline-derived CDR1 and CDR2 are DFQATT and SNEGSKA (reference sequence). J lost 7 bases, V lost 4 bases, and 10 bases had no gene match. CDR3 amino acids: CSATRLAGGYTHTQYF. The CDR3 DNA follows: TGCAGTGCTACCCGACTAGCGGGGGGGTACACCCATACGCAGTATTTT.

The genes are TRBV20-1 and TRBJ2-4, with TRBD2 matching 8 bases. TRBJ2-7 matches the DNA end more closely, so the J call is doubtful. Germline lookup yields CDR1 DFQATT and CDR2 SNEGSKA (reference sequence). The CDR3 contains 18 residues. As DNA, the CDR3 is TGCAGTGCTAGCAAGAGGGGGAGCAGCGGGGGAAGAGACCACGAGCAGTACGTC. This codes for CSASKRGSSGGRDHEQYV.

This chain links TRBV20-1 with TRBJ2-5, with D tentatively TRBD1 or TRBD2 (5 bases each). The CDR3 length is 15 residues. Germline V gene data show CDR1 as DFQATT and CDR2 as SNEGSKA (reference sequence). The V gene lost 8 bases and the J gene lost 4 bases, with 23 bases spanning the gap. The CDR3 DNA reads TGCAGTACAGTCATCACAGGAGCGGCGGGAGAGACCCAGTACTTC. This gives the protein CSTVITGAAGETQYF.

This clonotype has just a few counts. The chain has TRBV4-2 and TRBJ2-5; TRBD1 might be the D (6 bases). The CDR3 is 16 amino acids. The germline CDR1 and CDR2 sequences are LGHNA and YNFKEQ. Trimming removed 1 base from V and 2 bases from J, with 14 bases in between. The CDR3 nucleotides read TGTGCCAGCAGCCAAGCCCCCAGACAGGTTCAAGAGACCCAGTACTTC. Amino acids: CASSQAPRQVQETQYF.

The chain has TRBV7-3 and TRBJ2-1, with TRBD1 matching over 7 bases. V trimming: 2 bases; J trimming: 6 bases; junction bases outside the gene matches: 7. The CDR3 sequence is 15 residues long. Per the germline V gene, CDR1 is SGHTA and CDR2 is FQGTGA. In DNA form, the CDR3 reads TGTGCCAGCAGCTTATTTGGGACAGAGGTCAATGAGCAGTTCTTC. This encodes CASSLFGTEVNEQFF.